This is a list of T cell receptor beta chains from one sample in a study of blood T cell repertoires in COVID-19. Measured with immunoSEQ multiplex PCR; TCRdb has only the in-frame clones, and not every one. The repertoire holds some 94,000 clones, 87% seen once, with 0.85% to 1.3% in the top ten. Material for sequencing was peripheral blood. These TCRs come from a human donor in a cohort sampled during active COVID-19. Both conserved end residues are part of each CDR3. A D gene is named only where the DNA matches it firmly. The size entry is marked missing in some rows and otherwise reads once, few, many or a size class.

d_gene | abundance | j_gene | v_gene | CDR3nt | CDR3aa
- | - | TRBJ2-2 | TRBV2 | TGTGCCAGCAGTGTAAGGCAGGCGAACACCGGGGAGCTGTTTTTT | CASSVRQANTGELFF
- | - | TRBJ1-2 | TRBV12-3/TRBV12-4 | TGTGCCAGCAGTTATGAGGGAATCTATGGCTACACCTTC | CASSYEGIYGYTF
TRBD1 | - | TRBJ1-4 | TRBV28 | TGTGCCAGCAGAAGGACAGGGGCCCCAAATGAAAAACTGTTTTTT | CASRRTGAPNEKLFF
- | - | TRBJ1-1 | TRBV27 | TGTGCCAGCAGTTCCCCGGGAGGAATGAACACTGAAGCTTTCTTT | CASSSPGGMNTEAFF
- | - | TRBJ2-1 | TRBV7-6 | TGTGCCAGCAGCTTAGGCCAGGAGGGTTTGAATGAGCAGTTCTTC | CASSLGQEGLNEQFF
- | - | TRBJ2-6 | TRBV2 | TGTGCCAGCAGCCCCGCAACGAGCGGGTTTACATCTGGGGCCAACGTCCTGACTTTC | CASSPATSGFTSGANVLTF
TRBD2 | - | TRBJ2-2 | TRBV5-5 | TGTGCCAGCAGCTTAGGGTTCAGCGGGGAGCCTACCGGGGAGCTGTTTTTT | CASSLGFSGEPTGELFF
- | - | TRBJ1-2 | TRBV6-5 | TGTGCCAGCAGTTACAATCGGGACACCTATGGCTACACCTTC | CASSYNRDTYGYTF
- | once | TRBJ1-6 | TRBV28 | TGTGCCAGCAGTTCCTCCGGTTTCCCCACAGGCTTT | CASSSSGFPTGF
- | - | TRBJ2-3 | TRBV7-3 | TGTGCCAGCAGCTTAACAGGGAGCGGGTCAGGGACAGATACGCAGTATTTT | CASSLTGSGSGTDTQYF
- | - | TRBJ2-5 | TRBV6-2/TRBV6-3 | TGTGCCAGCAGTTACACGGGAGTAGGAGAGACCCAGTACTTC | CASSYTGVGETQYF
- | - | TRBJ2-7 | TRBV10-3 | TGTGCCATCCGACCGCGGGATACCTACGACGAGCAGTACTTC | CAIRPRDTYDEQYF
- | - | TRBJ2-1 | TRBV5-7 | TGTGCCAGCAGCTTGGAATTGTTCCCAGCGCGGGGATACAATGAGCAGTTCTTC | CASSLELFPARGYNEQFF
- | - | TRBJ1-3 | TRBV5-1 | TGCGCCAGCAGCTTGACAGCTAACTCTGGAAACACCATATATTTT | CASSLTANSGNTIYF
- | once | TRBJ1-1 | TRBV30 | TGTGCCTGGACCCAAAGGGGCCATAACACTGAAGCTTTCTTT | CAWTQRGHNTEAFF
- | once | TRBJ2-5 | TRBV27 | TGTGCCAGCAGTTTATCGAGGGGGGGGACCCAGTACTTC | CASSLSRGGTQYF
- | few | TRBJ1-2 | TRBV6-6 | TGTGCCAGCAGTTATACGGAGTATGGCTACACCTTC | CASSYTEYGYTF
- | - | TRBJ2-5 | TRBV19 | TGTGCCACCGAGGACCAGGGGGGAGAGACCCAGTACTTC | CATEDQGGETQYF
TRBD2 | once | TRBJ2-7 | TRBV15 | TGTGCCACCAGCAGATATCGGGCGGGAGGGAATTACGAGCAGTACTTC | CATSRYRAGGNYEQYF
- | - | TRBJ2-1 | TRBV4-1 | TGCGCCAGCAGCTCTAACACACAGGGTAGGTCCAATGAGCAGTTCTTC | CASSSNTQGRSNEQFF